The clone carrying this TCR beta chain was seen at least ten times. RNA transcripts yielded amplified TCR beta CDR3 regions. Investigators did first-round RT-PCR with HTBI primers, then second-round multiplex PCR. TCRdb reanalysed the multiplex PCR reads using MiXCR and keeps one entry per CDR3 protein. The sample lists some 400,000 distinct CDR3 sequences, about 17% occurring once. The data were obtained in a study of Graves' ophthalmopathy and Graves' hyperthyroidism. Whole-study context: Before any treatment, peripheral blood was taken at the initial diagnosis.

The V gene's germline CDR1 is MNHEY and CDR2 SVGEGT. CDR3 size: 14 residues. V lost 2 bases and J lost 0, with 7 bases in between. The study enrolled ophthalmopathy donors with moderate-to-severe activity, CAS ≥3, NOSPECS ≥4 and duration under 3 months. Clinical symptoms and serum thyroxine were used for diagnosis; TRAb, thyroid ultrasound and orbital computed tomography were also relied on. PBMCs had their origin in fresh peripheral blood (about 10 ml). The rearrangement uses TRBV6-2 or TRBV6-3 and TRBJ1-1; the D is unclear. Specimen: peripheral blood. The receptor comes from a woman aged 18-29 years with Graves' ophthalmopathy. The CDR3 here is CASSYRQMNTEAFF. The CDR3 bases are TGTGCCAGCAGTTACCGCCAGATGAACACTGAAGCTTTCTTT.